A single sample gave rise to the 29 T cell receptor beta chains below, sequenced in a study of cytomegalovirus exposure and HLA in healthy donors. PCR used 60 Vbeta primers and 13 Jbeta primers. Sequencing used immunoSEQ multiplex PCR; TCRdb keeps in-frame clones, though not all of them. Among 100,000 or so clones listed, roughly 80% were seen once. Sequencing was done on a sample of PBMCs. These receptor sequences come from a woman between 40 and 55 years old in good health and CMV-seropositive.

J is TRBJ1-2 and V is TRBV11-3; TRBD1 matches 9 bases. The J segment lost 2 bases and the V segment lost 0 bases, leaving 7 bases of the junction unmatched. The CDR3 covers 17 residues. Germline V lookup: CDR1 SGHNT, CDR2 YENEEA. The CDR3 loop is CASSLDLWDRENYGYTF. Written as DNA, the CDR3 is TGTGCCAGCAGCTTAGATCTCTGGGACAGGGAGAACTATGGCTACACCTTC.

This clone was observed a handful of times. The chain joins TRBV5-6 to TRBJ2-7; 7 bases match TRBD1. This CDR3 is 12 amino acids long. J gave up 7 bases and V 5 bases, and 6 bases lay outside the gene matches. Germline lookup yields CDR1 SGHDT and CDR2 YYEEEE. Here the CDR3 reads CASRKGAREQYF. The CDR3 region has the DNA TGTGCCAGCAGGAAGGGGGCGCGGGAGCAGTACTTC.

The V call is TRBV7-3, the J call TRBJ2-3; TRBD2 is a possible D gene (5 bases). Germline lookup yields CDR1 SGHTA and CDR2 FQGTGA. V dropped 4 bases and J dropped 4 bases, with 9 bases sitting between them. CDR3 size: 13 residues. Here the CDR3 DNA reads TGTGCCAGCAGCTCCGGAGCGGCAGATACGCAGTATTTT. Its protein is CASSSGAADTQYF.

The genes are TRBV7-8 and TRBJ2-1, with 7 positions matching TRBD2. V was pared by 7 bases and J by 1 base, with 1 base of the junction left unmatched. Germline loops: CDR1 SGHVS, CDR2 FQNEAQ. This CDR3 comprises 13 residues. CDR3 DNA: TGTGCCAGCATGGGACTATCCTACAATGAGCAGTTCTTC. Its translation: CASMGLSYNEQFF.

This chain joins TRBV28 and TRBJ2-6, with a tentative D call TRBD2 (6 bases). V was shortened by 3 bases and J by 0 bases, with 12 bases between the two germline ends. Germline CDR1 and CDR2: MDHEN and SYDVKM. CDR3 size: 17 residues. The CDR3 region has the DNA TGTGCCAGCAGTTTTGGGACTTTCGGCTCTGGGGCCAACGTCCTGACTTTC. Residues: CASSFGTFGSGANVLTF.

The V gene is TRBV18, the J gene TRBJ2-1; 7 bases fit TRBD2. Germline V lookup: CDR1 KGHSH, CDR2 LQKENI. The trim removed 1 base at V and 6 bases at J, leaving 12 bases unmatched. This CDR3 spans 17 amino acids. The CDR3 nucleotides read TGTGCCAGCTCACCACTTTCTGGGGACTACCCTAGCAATGAGCAGTTCTTC. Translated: CASSPLSGDYPSNEQFF.

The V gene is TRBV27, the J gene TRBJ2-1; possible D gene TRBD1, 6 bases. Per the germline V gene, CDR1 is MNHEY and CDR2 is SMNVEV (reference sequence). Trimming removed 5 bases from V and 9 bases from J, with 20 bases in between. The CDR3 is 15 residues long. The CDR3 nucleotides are TGTGCCAGCAGTCCTAGGACGACAGGCTTGGGTGAGCAGTTCTTC. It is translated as CASSPRTTGLGEQFF.

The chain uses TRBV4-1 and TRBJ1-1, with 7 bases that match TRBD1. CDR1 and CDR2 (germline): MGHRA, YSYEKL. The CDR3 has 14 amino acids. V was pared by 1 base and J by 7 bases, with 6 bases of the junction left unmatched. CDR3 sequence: CASSQGQGPLEAFF. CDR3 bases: TGCGCCAGCAGCCAAGGACAGGGACCACTTGAAGCTTTCTTT.

CDR3 region: CASSIYPLGEGLYEQYF. CDR3 DNA sequence: TGTGCCAGTAGTATTTACCCCTTAGGGGAGGGCCTCTACGAGCAGTACTTC. The rearrangement joins TRBV19 to TRBJ2-7, with 7 nucleotides matching TRBD2. The CDR3 sequence is 17 residues long. With 3 bases clipped from V and 3 bases from J, the junction kept 14 bases outside the gene matches. CDR1 and CDR2 from the germline V gene are LNHDA and SQIVND (reference sequence). Filled out from reference TRBV19 and TRBJ2-7, the complete variable domain reads DGGITQSPKYLFRKEGQNVTLSCEQNLNHDAMYWYRQDPGQGLRLIYYSQIVNDFQKGDIAEGYSVSREKKESFPLTVTSAQKNPTAFYLCASSIYPLGEGLYEQYFGPGTRLTVT.

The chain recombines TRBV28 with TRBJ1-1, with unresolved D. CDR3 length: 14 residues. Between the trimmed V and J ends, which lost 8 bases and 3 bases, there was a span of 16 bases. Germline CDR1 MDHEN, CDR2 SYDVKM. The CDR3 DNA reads TGTGCCAGCGGGTGGAGAATAAGGTACACTGAAGCTTTCTTT. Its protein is CASGWRIRYTEAFF.

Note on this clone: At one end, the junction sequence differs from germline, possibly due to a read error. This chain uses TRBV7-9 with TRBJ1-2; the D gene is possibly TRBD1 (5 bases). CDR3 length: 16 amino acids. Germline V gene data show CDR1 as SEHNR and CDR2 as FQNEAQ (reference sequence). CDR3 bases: TGTTCCAGCAGCATCGACAGCTTCGGCCTTACTAGCGGCTACACCTTC. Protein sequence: CSSSIDSFGLTSGYTF.

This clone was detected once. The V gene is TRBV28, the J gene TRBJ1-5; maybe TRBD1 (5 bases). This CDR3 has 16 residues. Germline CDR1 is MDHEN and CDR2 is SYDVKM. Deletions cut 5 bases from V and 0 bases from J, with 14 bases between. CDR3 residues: CASSVTVFYSNQPQHF. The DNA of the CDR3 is TGTGCCAGCAGTGTGACAGTTTTCTATAGCAATCAGCCCCAGCATTTT.

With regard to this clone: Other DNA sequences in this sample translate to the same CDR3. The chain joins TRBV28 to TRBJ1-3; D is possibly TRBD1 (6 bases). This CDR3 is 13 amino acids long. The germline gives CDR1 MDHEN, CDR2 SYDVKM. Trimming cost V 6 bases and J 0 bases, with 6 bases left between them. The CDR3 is CASRQGSGNTIYF. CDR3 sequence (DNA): TGTGCCAGCAGACAGGGCTCTGGAAACACCATATATTTT.

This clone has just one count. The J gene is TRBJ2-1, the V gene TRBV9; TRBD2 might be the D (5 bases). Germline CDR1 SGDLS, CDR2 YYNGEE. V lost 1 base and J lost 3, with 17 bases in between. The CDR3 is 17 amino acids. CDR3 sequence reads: CASSVSGGYTVYNEQFF. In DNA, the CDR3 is TGTGCCAGCAGCGTAAGCGGTGGGTACACTGTCTACAATGAGCAGTTCTTC.

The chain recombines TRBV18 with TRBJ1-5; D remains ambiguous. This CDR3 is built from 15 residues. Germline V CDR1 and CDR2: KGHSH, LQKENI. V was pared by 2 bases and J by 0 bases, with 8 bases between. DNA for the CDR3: TGTGCCAGCTCACCAGGGCAACATAGCAATCAGCCCCAGCATTTT. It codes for CASSPGQHSNQPQHF.

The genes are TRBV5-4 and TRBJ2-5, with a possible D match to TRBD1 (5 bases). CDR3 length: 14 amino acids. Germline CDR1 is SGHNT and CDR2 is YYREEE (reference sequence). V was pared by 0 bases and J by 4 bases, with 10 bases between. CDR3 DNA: TGTGCCAGCAGCTTGGCGTTTCAGGGAGAGACCCAGTACTTC. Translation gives CASSLAFQGETQYF. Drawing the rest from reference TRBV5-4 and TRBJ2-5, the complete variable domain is ETGVTQSPTHLIKTRGQQVTLRCSSQSGHNTVSWYQQALGQGPQFIFQYYREEENGRGNFPPRFSGLQFPNYSSELNVNALELDDSALYLCASSLAFQGETQYFGPGTRLLVL.

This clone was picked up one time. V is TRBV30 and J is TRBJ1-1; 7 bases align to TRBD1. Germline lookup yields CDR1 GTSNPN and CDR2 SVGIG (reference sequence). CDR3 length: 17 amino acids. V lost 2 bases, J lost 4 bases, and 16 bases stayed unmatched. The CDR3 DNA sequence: TGTGCCTGGAGTCTCTCGCCAATCGGACAGGAGGGCACTGAAGCTTTCTTT. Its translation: CAWSLSPIGQEGTEAFF.

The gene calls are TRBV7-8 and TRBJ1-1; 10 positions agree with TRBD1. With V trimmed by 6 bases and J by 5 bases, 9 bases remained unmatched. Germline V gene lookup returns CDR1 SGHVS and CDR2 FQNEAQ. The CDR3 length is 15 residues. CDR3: CASRLGQGLDTEAFF. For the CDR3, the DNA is TGTGCCAGCAGACTGGGACAGGGGCTTGATACTGAAGCTTTCTTT.

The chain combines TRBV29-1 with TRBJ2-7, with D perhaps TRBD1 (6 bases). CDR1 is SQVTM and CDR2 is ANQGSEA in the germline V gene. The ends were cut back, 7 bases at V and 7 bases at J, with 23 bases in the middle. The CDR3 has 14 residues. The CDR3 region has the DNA TGCAGCGCCAGTGTGGGGGCACTCGGAGGTGAGCAGTACTTC. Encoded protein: CSASVGALGGEQYF.

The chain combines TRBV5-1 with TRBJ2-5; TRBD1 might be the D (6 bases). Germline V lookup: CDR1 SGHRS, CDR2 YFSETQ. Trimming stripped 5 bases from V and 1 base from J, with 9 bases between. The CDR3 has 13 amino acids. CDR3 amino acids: CASSGQFQETQYF. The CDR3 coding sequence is TGCGCCAGCAGTGGACAGTTCCAAGAGACCCAGTACTTC.

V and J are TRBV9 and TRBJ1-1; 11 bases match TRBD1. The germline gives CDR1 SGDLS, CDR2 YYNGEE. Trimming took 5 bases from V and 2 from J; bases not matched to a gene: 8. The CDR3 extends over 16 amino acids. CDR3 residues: CASRAGTGGPNTEAFF. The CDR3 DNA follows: TGTGCCAGCAGGGCCGGGACAGGGGGACCTAACACTGAAGCTTTCTTT.

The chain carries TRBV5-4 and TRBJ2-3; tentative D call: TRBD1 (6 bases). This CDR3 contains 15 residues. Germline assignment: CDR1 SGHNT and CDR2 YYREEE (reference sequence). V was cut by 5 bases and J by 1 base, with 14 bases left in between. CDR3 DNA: TGTGCCAGCAGACAAACAGGGCCGGGCACAGATACGCAGTATTTT. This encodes CASRQTGPGTDTQYF.

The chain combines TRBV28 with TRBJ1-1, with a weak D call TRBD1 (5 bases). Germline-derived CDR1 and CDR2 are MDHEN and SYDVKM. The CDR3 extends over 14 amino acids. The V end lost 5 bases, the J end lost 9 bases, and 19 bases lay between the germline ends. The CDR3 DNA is TGTGCCAGCAGTCTCTGGGGGGGGATTTCTCAAGCTTTCTTT. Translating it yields CASSLWGGISQAFF.

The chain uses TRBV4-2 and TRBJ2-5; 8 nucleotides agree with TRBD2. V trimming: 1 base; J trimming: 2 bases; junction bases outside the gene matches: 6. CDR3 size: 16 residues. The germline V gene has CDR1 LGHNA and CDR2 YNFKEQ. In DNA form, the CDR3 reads TGTGCCAGCAGCCAAGGGGAAGCGGGAGTGCAAGAGACCCAGTACTTC. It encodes CASSQGEAGVQETQYF.

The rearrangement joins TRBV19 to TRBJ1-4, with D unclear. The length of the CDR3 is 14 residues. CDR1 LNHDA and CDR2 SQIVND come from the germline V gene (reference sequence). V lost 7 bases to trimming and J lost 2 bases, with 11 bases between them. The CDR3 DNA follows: TGTGCCAGTAACAGACATCTCACTAATGAAAAACTGTTTTTT. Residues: CASNRHLTNEKLFF.

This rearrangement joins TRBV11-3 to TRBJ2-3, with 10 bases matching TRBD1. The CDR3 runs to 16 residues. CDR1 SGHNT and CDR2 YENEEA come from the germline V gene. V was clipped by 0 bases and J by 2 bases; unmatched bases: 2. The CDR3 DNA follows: TGTGCCAGCAGCTTAGACGGACAGGGGGACACAGATACGCAGTATTTT. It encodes CASSLDGQGDTDTQYF.

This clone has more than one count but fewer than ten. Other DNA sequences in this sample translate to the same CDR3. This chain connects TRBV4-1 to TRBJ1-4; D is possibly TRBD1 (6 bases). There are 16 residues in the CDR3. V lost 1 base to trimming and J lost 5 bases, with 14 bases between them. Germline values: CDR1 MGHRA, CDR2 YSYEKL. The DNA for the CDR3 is TGCGCCAGCAGCCAAGGGGCGGACAGCCTGAATGAAAAACTGTTTTTT. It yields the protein CASSQGADSLNEKLFF.

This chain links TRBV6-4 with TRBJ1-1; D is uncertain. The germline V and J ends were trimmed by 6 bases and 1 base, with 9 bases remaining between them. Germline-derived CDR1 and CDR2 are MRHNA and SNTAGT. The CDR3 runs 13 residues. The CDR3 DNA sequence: TGTGCCAGCAGCCTGGAGGAGAACACTGAAGCTTTCTTT. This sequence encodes CASSLEENTEAFF.

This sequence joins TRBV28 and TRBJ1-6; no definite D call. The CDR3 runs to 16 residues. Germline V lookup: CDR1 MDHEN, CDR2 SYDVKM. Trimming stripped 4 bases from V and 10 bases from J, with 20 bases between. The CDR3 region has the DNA TGTGCCAGCAGTTCGGCGGGCGGCGGGATCGGGTCACCCCTCCACTTT. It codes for CASSSAGGGIGSPLHF.